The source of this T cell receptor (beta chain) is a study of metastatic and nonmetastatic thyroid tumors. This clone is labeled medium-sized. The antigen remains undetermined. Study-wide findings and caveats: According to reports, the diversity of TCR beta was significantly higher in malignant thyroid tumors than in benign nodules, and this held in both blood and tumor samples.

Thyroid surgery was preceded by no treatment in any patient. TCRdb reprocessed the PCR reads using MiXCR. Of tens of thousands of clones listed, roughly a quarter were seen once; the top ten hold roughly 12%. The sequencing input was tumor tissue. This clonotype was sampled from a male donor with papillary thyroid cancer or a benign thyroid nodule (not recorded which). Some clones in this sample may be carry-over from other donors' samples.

The CDR3 loop reads CASSLDRAAMNTEAFF. The CDR3 nucleotides are TGTGCCAGCAGCTTAGATCGGGCAGCCATGAACACTGAAGCTTTCTTT. V usage is TRBV11-2 and J usage is TRBJ1-1, with D unresolved. The CDR3 has 16 amino acids. Germline loops: CDR1 SGHAT, CDR2 FQNNGV. Trimming pared 0 bases from V and 0 bases from J, leaving 11 bases between.